This T cell receptor (beta chain) came from a study of T cell clones after liver transplantation. Study overall: Graft-donor-reactive sequences were compared with third-party-reactive TCRbeta sequences from pre-transplant mixed lymphocyte reactions. General observations from the study: Rather than being deleted, graft donor-reactive T cells may have moved into the graft.

To note about this clone: What it binds is unknown.

The CDR3 consists of 14 residues. Trimming pared 2 bases from V and 4 bases from J, leaving 12 bases between. The germline V gene has CDR1 MDHEN and CDR2 SYDVKM. The protocol was immunoSEQ multiplex PCR, while the TCRdb copy is restricted to in-frame clones and leaves out a portion. The repertoire consists of 95,000 to 110,000 clones, with around four fifths occurring once and the leading ten covering over 0.75%. The sequencing here drew on CD4+ T cells from blood, taken before liver transplant. This receptor was identified in a human donor who received a liver transplant. The chain links TRBV28 to TRBJ2-7, with a tentative D call TRBD1 (5 bases). CDR3 in amino acids: CASSLQGRFYEQYF. The DNA for the CDR3 is TGTGCCAGCAGTTTACAGGGCCGTTTTTACGAGCAGTACTTC.